This T cell receptor beta chain was observed in a study of regulatory T cells in long-lasting Graves disease. General study results and limits: Graves' patients with persistent disease showed TCR diversity lower than patients newly diagnosed. Favoring TRBV28, TRBJ1-2 and TRBJ2-5 was a feature seen in persistent disease. With under 3,500 shared public clonotypes, persistent patients exceeded new patients, who shared roughly 920.

Regarding time point: persistent/refractory GD, antithyroid drugs over 5 years with positive TRAb. PBMC RNA served as the TCR library source. Unmatched junction bases numbered 8, after V lost 2 bases and J lost 3 bases. In germline, CDR1 is SGHDT, CDR2 YYEEEE. There are 16 residues in the CDR3. Investigators prepared the TCR beta libraries by applying iRepertoire HTBI primers and Arm-PCR of CDR3 regions. TCRdb itself ran the multiplex PCR reads through MiXCR, one entry per CDR3 protein. Among 450,000 or so distinct CDR3 sequences listed, 20% to 25% were seen once. Notes on this clonotype: The antigen is unknown.

This clonotype originated in a female donor with Graves disease. V usage is TRBV5-6 and J usage is TRBJ2-5; TRBD1 agrees at 9 bases. This specimen was peripheral blood mononuclear cells (PBMCs), taken when the disease was refractory, from a patient treated with antithyroid drugs. The CDR3, as DNA: TGTGCCAGCAGCTTTTCCGGGACAGGGTACGAAGAGACCCAGTACTTC. As protein: CASSFSGTGYEETQYF.